Each of the 16 T cell receptor beta chains below was sequenced from the same sample in a study of blood T cells in healthy people across ages. Then a second PCR, running roughly 7 to 11 cycles, was carried out with a sample-barcoded 5' primer and a J-beta primer mix. MiXCR, applied by TCRdb to the 5' RACE reads, yields one record per CDR3 protein. The table includes some 750,000 distinct CDR3 sequences, about 20% detected once. Sequencing used blood. The receptor set was obtained from a man between 65 and 80 years old in good health.

The gene calls are TRBV3-1 and TRBJ2-7; 11 nucleotides align to TRBD2. CDR1 and CDR2 (germline): LGHDT, YNNKEL (reference sequence). The V segment lost 3 bases and the J segment 1 base; nucleotides outside the gene matches: 2. This CDR3 has 15 amino acids. The CDR3 loop reads CASSHRTSGSYEQYF. CDR3 nucleotide sequence: TGTGCCAGCAGCCATAGGACTAGCGGGTCCTACGAGCAGTACTTC.

This chain uses TRBV5-1 with TRBJ1-4; D unclear. CDR3 length equals 14 residues. Trimming pared 0 bases from V and 0 bases from J, leaving 3 bases between. Germline V gene lookup returns CDR1 SGHRS and CDR2 YFSETQ. CDR3 sequence: CASSLEPTNEKLFF. Written as DNA, the CDR3 is TGCGCCAGCAGCTTGGAGCCAACTAATGAAAAACTGTTTTTT.

The J gene is TRBJ2-1, the V gene TRBV6-5; possible D gene TRBD2, 5 bases. Germline V CDR1 and CDR2: MNHEY, SVGAGI. The CDR3 has 14 amino acids. V lost 5 bases and J 6 bases, leaving 14 bases between the germline ends. The CDR3 reads CASSATGLANEQFF. The CDR3 nucleotides read TGTGCCAGCAGTGCGACCGGACTGGCCAATGAGCAGTTCTTC.

The CDR3 reads CSVEYGGRATDTQYF. The CDR3 bases are TGCAGCGTTGAATATGGCGGGAGGGCAACAGATACGCAGTATTTT. J is TRBJ2-3 and V is TRBV29-1; 9 positions agree with TRBD2. The CDR3 loop spans 15 amino acids. The germline gives CDR1 SQVTM, CDR2 ANQGSEA. V was pared by 2 bases and J by 3 bases, with 6 bases of the junction left unmatched.

The table lists this clonotype with many counts. V gene TRBV12-3 or TRBV12-4 combines with J gene TRBJ2-4; D might be TRBD1 (5 bases). CDR3 length equals 16 residues. Trimming cost V 3 bases and J 0 bases, with 12 bases left between them. The CDR3 nucleotides are TGTGCCAGCAGTTTTCCGCAGGGTCTAGCCAAAAACATTCAGTACTTC. Encoded protein: CASSFPQGLAKNIQYF.

This chain connects TRBV7-2 to TRBJ2-1, with a tentative D call TRBD2 (6 bases). V lost 3 bases and J lost 4, with 13 bases in between. The V gene's germline CDR1 is SGHTA and CDR2 FQGNSA. This CDR3 spans 15 amino acids. CDR3 coding DNA: TGTGCCAGCAGCTTGTCGCGGGGACGTTACAATGAGCAGTTCTTC. Translating it yields CASSLSRGRYNEQFF.

V usage is TRBV7-2 and J usage is TRBJ2-3; D tentatively reads TRBD1 or TRBD2 (6 bases each). Germline V CDR1 and CDR2: SGHTA, FQGNSA. The V end was cut by 10 bases, the J end by 2 bases, with 22 bases between. The CDR3 length is 16 residues. This CDR3 is CAIAQGRTAPTDTQYF. The CDR3 DNA sequence: TGTGCCATCGCTCAGGGGAGGACAGCCCCCACAGATACGCAGTATTTT.

In this sample, this clonotype turned up a few times. The chain combines TRBV12-3 or TRBV12-4 with TRBJ1-2; 9 positions agree with TRBD1. This CDR3 is 13 amino acids long. V dropped 7 bases and J dropped 4; count of bases not matched to a gene: 4. The CDR3 DNA reads TGTGCCAGCAAACCGACAGGGGGCTATGGCTACACCTTC. Its translation: CASKPTGGYGYTF.

The chain joins TRBV7-9 to TRBJ1-2; unclear D gene. The germline V gene encodes CDR1 SEHNR and CDR2 FQNEAQ (reference sequence). The CDR3 extends over 14 amino acids. V was shortened by 3 bases and J by 4 bases, with 12 bases between the two germline ends. The CDR3 DNA sequence: TGTGCCAGCAGCTTGGCAGGATCTACCTATGGCTACACCTTC. Translation gives CASSLAGSTYGYTF.

The chain combines TRBV7-2 with TRBJ1-2, with D unclear. CDR1 is SGHTA, CDR2 FQGNSA, per germline. Deletions cut 2 bases from V and 3 bases from J, with 7 bases between. The CDR3 contains 13 residues. The CDR3, as DNA: TGTGCCAGCAGCTTAATATCCTACTATGGCTACACCTTC. As protein: CASSLISYYGYTF.

The CDR3 spells CASSSGLVDTGELFF. The CDR3 DNA reads TGCGCCAGCAGCTCGGGACTAGTGGACACCGGGGAGCTGTTTTTT. The gene calls are TRBV5-1 and TRBJ2-2; 8 bases align to TRBD2. The CDR3 covers 15 residues. V trimming: 3 bases; J trimming: 3 bases; junction bases outside the gene matches: 4. The germline V gene has CDR1 SGHRS and CDR2 YFSETQ.

With regard to this clonotype: Sequence at one end of the junction differs from germline and may be a read error. V is TRBV6-5 and J is TRBJ2-1; 9 bases align to TRBD2. Germline CDR1 is MNHEY and CDR2 is SVGAGI. This CDR3 spans 15 amino acids. The CDR3 protein is CAGSYSTSGGNEQFF. DNA of the CDR3: TGTGCCGGCAGTTACTCGACCAGCGGGGGGAATGAGCAGTTCTTC.

This sequence joins TRBV4-1 and TRBJ1-4; D perhaps matches TRBD1 (6 bases). Trimming pared 2 bases from V and 5 bases from J, leaving 12 bases between. This CDR3 is 15 amino acids long. Germline lookup yields CDR1 MGHRA and CDR2 YSYEKL. The CDR3: CASSQLQGLNEKLFF. The CDR3 DNA reads as TGCGCCAGCAGCCAATTACAGGGCCTGAATGAAAAACTGTTTTTT.

This clonotype has just a few counts. V and J are TRBV6-5 and TRBJ1-4; D call uncertain. Germline V gene data show CDR1 as MNHEY and CDR2 as SVGAGI. The CDR3 runs 13 residues. V was pared by 6 bases and J by 12 bases, with 17 bases between. CDR3 residues: CASRAERMKELFF. DNA for the CDR3: TGTGCCAGCAGGGCTGAGAGAATGAAGGAACTGTTTTTT.

This clonotype was found a few times. This rearrangement joins TRBV7-9 to TRBJ1-4; D ambiguous. Germline V gives CDR1 SEHNR, CDR2 FQNEAQ (reference sequence). V dropped 1 base and J dropped 1 base, with 10 bases sitting between them. The CDR3 loop spans 16 amino acids. The CDR3 sequence: CASSLVSGITNEKLFF. As DNA, the CDR3 is TGTGCCAGCAGCTTAGTCTCGGGCATAACTAATGAAAAACTGTTTTTT.

A few counts support this clonotype. The chain joins TRBV6-1 to TRBJ2-5; D is unclear. Germline assignment: CDR1 MNHNS and CDR2 SASEGT. The length of the CDR3 is 14 residues. Trimming removed 0 bases from V and 2 bases from J, with 7 bases in between. The CDR3 DNA reads TGTGCCAGCAGTGAAGCGCCCGTTCAAGAGACCCAGTACTTC. It specifies CASSEAPVQETQYF.